These 19 T cell receptor beta chains share one sample of origin, sequenced in a study of blood T cell repertoires in COVID-19. Profiled with immunoSEQ multiplex PCR; TCRdb holds only in-frame clones, not every one. The table includes a few hundred thousand clones, roughly 80% detected once. The sequenced sample consisted of PBMCs or T cells enriched from blood (not recorded which). The receptors come from a woman in her thirties or forties with acute COVID-19.

The chain is built from TRBV7-9 and TRBJ2-7, with a tentative D call TRBD1 (5 bases). Looked up from germline, CDR1 is SEHNR and CDR2 is FQNEAQ (reference sequence). V lost 4 bases to trimming and J lost 4 bases, with 14 bases between them. This CDR3 spans 14 amino acids. The CDR3 sequence is CASSSVIRDYEQYF. The CDR3 DNA follows: TGTGCCAGCAGCTCAGTGATCAGGGATTACGAGCAGTACTTC.

V usage is TRBV7-8 and J usage is TRBJ1-4; D is possibly TRBD1 (5 bases). V lost 5 bases and J lost 8, with 9 bases in between. CDR3 length: 12 residues. Germline CDR1 SGHVS, CDR2 FQNEAQ. The CDR3 DNA reads as TGTGCCAGCAGCGGGGCAGGGGAAAAACTGTTTTTT. Encoded protein: CASSGAGEKLFF.

This clone showed up just a few times. The chain joins TRBV28 to TRBJ2-5, with D uncertain. The CDR3 is made up of 11 amino acids. Trimming removed 4 bases at V and 3 bases at J, with 3 bases between. The V gene's germline CDR1 is MDHEN and CDR2 SYDVKM. The CDR3 loop reads CASSSEETQYF. CDR3 nucleotide sequence: TGTGCCAGCAGTTCGGAAGAGACCCAGTACTTC.

This rearrangement joins TRBV6-1 to TRBJ2-7; 8 bases line up with TRBD2. CDR3 size: 14 residues. Germline V lookup: CDR1 MNHNS, CDR2 SASEGT. V was clipped by 7 bases and J by 3 bases; unmatched bases: 8. The CDR3 DNA reads TGTGCCAGCACCTCGGGACTAGAGAGCTACGAGCAGTACTTC. It specifies CASTSGLESYEQYF.

The V and J genes are TRBV6-8 and TRBJ2-1; D is perhaps TRBD2 (5 bases). Trimming cost V 2 bases and J 1 base, with 12 bases left between them. Germline lookup yields CDR1 MNHGY and CDR2 SAAAGT. The CDR3 is made up of 16 amino acids. CDR3 nucleotides: TGTGCCAGCAGTTACCCTCGAGAGGGTTCCTACAATGAGCAGTTCTTC. Translated, it gives CASSYPREGSYNEQFF.

In the case of this clone: A junction boundary mismatches the germline segment, possibly from a read error. Here the CDR3 reads CASSFSTGSSEQYF. The DNA of the CDR3 is TGTGCCAGCAGTTTCTCGACAGGTTCCTCCGAGCAGTACTTC. The chain combines TRBV28 with TRBJ2-7, with D perhaps matching TRBD1 (6 bases). The CDR3 is made up of 14 amino acids. The germline V gene has CDR1 MDHEN and CDR2 SYDVKM. The whole variable domain, filled in from reference TRBV28 and TRBJ2-7, reads DVKVTQSSRYLVKRTGEKVFLECVQDMDHENMFWYRQDPGLGLRLIYFSYDVKMKEKGDIPEGYSVSREKKERFSLILESASTNQTSMYLCASSFSTGSSEQYFGPGTRLTVT.

The V call is TRBV9, the J call TRBJ2-7; D call uncertain. Germline V gives CDR1 SGDLS, CDR2 YYNGEE. Trimming removed 0 bases from V and 5 bases from J, with 15 bases in between. The CDR3 spans 15 residues. CDR3 coding DNA: TGTGCCAGCAGCGTAGGTGGTAGCCAATCCCACGAGCAGTACTTC. Translation gives CASSVGGSQSHEQYF.

This chain links TRBV18 with TRBJ2-7; 10 bases agree with TRBD1. This CDR3 comprises 14 residues. J lost 5 bases, V lost 3 bases, and 4 bases had no gene match. The germline V gene encodes CDR1 KGHSH and CDR2 LQKENI. CDR3 sequence (DNA): TGTGCCAGCTCACCGGGGACAGGGGTTGACGAGCAGTACTTC. Translated, it gives CASSPGTGVDEQYF.

The chain joins TRBV27 to TRBJ2-5; 8 bases align to TRBD1. Trimming at V came to 0 bases and at J to 1 base, leaving 7 bases not matched to a gene. In germline, CDR1 is MNHEY, CDR2 SMNVEV (reference sequence). The CDR3 consists of 17 residues. CDR3 region: CASSLSPPDRVQETQYF. The CDR3 DNA reads as TGTGCCAGCAGTTTATCCCCCCCGGACAGGGTCCAAGAGACCCAGTACTTC.

This chain connects TRBV7-8 to TRBJ2-7; 9 nucleotides line up with TRBD2. J gave up 6 bases and V 5 bases, and 5 bases lay outside the gene matches. The CDR3 spans 13 residues. CDR1 and CDR2 (germline): SGHVS, FQNEAQ. CDR3 protein: CASSRGTSSEQYF. The DNA for the CDR3 is TGTGCCAGCAGCCGGGGGACTAGCTCCGAGCAGTACTTC. Full variable domain (remainder filled in from reference TRBV7-8 and TRBJ2-7): GAGVSQSPRYKVAKRGQDVALRCDPISGHVSLFWYQQALGQGPEFLTYFQNEAQLDKSGLPSDRFFAERPEGSVSTLKIQRTQQEDSAVYLCASSRGTSSEQYFGPGTRLTVT.

The rearrangement joins TRBV24-1 to TRBJ1-2; 12 nucleotides match TRBD1. CDR1 is KGHDR and CDR2 is SFDVKD in the germline V gene. The trim removed 7 bases at V and 7 bases at J, leaving 9 bases unmatched. This CDR3 spans 15 amino acids. CDR3 coding DNA: TGTGCCACCAGCGGGACAGGGGGCCGCGCAGGTGGCTACACCTTC. Translation gives CATSGTGGRAGGYTF.

This clone was seen only a few times. The genes are TRBV29-1 and TRBJ1-1, with D unresolved. CDR3 size: 13 residues. Germline CDR1 and CDR2: SQVTM and ANQGSEA. The ends were cut back, 4 bases at V and 2 bases at J, with 11 bases in the middle. CDR3 nucleotide sequence: TGCAGCGTTGTGGGCAGAATAAACACTGAAGCTTTCTTT. Amino acids: CSVVGRINTEAFF. Supplemented by reference TRBV29-1 and TRBJ1-1, the full variable domain reads SAVISQKPSRDICQRGTSLTIQCQVDSQVTMMFWYRQQPGQSLTLIATANQGSEATYESGFVIDKFPISRPNLTFSTLTVSNMSPEDSSIYLCSVVGRINTEAFFGQGTRLTVV.

The rearrangement links TRBV18 to TRBJ2-1; D might be TRBD2 (6 bases). The ends were cut back, 2 bases at V and 4 bases at J, with 12 bases in the middle. Germline V gene lookup returns CDR1 KGHSH and CDR2 LQKENI. This CDR3 is built from 15 residues. The CDR3 region has the DNA TGTGCCAGCTCACCATCGGGAGACAATTACAATGAGCAGTTCTTC. Protein sequence: CASSPSGDNYNEQFF.

J is TRBJ1-3 and V is TRBV7-9, with 8 positions matching TRBD1. Germline V lookup: CDR1 SEHNR, CDR2 FQNEAQ (reference sequence). The V gene end was trimmed by 8 bases and the J gene end by 6 bases; junction bases not matched to a gene: 12. This CDR3 has 15 residues. The CDR3 region is CASPEGSQGENTIYF. CDR3 nucleotide sequence: TGTGCCAGCCCCGAGGGCTCACAGGGGGAAAACACCATATATTTT.

V usage is TRBV2 and J usage is TRBJ2-7; 7 bases are a match to TRBD2. Unmatched junction bases numbered 10, after V lost 2 bases and J lost 3 bases. This CDR3 is built from 16 residues. The germline gives CDR1 SNHLY, CDR2 FYNNEI. CDR3 in amino acids: CASSEFLRERGYEQYF. Here the CDR3 DNA reads TGTGCCAGCAGTGAATTCTTGCGGGAGCGAGGCTACGAGCAGTACTTC.

This clone was counted a single time. This chain connects TRBV27 to TRBJ1-4; D uncertain. CDR3 size: 12 residues. CDR1 is MNHEY and CDR2 is SMNVEV in the germline V gene (reference sequence). With 3 bases removed from V and 7 bases from J, the gap between germline ends came to 6 bases. CDR3 residues: CASSLLGEKLFF. In DNA, the CDR3 is TGTGCCAGCAGTTTGCTAGGTGAAAAACTGTTTTTT.

This rearrangement joins TRBV5-1 to TRBJ2-7, with a weak D call TRBD1 (6 bases). The germline CDR1 and CDR2 sequences are SGHRS and YFSETQ. Trimming removed 4 bases at V and 4 bases at J, with 12 bases between. The CDR3 has 13 amino acids. Written as DNA, the CDR3 is TGCGCCAGCAGCCCCGGGACACCATACGAGCAGTACTTC. Its protein product is CASSPGTPYEQYF.

The rearrangement joins TRBV9 to TRBJ2-2; 12 bases map to TRBD2. V lost 4 bases, J lost 3 bases, and 13 bases stayed unmatched. CDR3 size: 19 residues. Germline V CDR1 and CDR2: SGDLS, YYNGEE. CDR3 region: CASSPAGVRLAGDTGELFF. DNA of the CDR3: TGTGCCAGCAGCCCCGCCGGGGTCCGACTAGCGGGAGACACCGGGGAGCTGTTTTTT.

The genes are TRBV5-1 and TRBJ2-2; TRBD2 matches 14 bases. V lost 4 bases to trimming and J lost 2 bases; unmatched junction nucleotides: 7. Looked up from germline, CDR1 is SGHRS and CDR2 is YFSETQ. This CDR3 spans 18 amino acids. The CDR3 protein is CASSPRTSGRLNTGELFF. DNA of the CDR3: TGCGCCAGCAGCCCCCGGACTAGCGGGAGGCTTAACACCGGGGAGCTGTTTTTT.